One T cell receptor (beta chain) is described in this entry. This sample is drawn from a study of OX40 agonist ivuxolimab in advanced cancers. Study at large: The patients received ivuxolimab by intravenous route every 2 weeks at 0.01 to 10 mg/kg.

Germline CDR1 reads MDHEN; CDR2 reads SYDVKM. The CDR3 runs to 14 residues. Deletions cut 2 bases from V and 4 bases from J, with 12 bases between. TCRdb's copy holds only in-frame clones and misses some; the assay was immunoSEQ multiplex PCR. In the table there are just under 65,000 clones, around 87% of which are singletons. The V gene is TRBV28, the J gene TRBJ2-7, with TRBD1 as a possible D gene (6 bases). The sequences come from CD4+ or CD8+ T cells sorted from blood, collected in a trial of the OX40 agonist ivuxolimab. This clonotype was sampled from an adult with an advanced solid tumor such as melanoma, head and neck, liver or kidney cancer. CDR3 in amino acids: CASSLQQGLYEQYF. CDR3 DNA sequence: TGTGCCAGCAGTTTACAACAGGGCCTATACGAGCAGTACTTC.